The 22 T cell receptor beta chains below come from one sample, sequenced in a study of cytomegalovirus exposure and HLA in healthy donors. The primer mix had 60 Vbeta and 13 Jbeta primers. Profiled with immunoSEQ multiplex PCR; TCRdb holds only in-frame clones, not every one. The sample has approximately 61,000 clones, around 80% seen once. The sequenced material came from PBMCs. Receptor source: a man in his fifties in good health and CMV-seropositive.

The chain links TRBV30 to TRBJ1-1; possibly TRBD1 for D (5 bases). Germline V lookup: CDR1 GTSNPN, CDR2 SVGIG (reference sequence). This CDR3 has 15 amino acids. The V end lost 3 bases, the J end lost 0 bases, and 14 bases lay between the germline ends. CDR3 protein: CAWRSRQGMNTEAFF. Here the CDR3 DNA reads TGTGCCTGGAGATCTCGGCAGGGCATGAACACTGAAGCTTTCTTT.

Many counts were recorded for this clone. DNA for the CDR3: TGTGCCAGCAGTTACTCGGGGGGAGCGTACTACAATGAGCAGTTCTTC. This translates into CASSYSGGAYYNEQFF. This chain joins TRBV6-5 and TRBJ2-1; TRBD2 is a possible D gene (6 bases). Trimming left V 0 bases short and J 3 bases short, with 12 bases between. The CDR3 contains 16 residues. Per germline, CDR1 MNHEY and CDR2 SVGAGI.

The J gene is TRBJ1-3, the V gene TRBV21-1; TRBD1, the table's D call, lacks a check against the DNA. TRBV21-1 is deemed a pseudogene. This CDR3 has 19 amino acids. CDR3 amino acids: CASSRGMDRVSHSGNTIYF. The CDR3 nucleotides read TGTGCCAGCAGCCGCGGGATGGACAGGGTGTCCCACTCTGGAAACACCATATATTTT.

This chain's CDR3 is CASRKPRDRVYQETQYF. DNA for the CDR3: TGTGCCAGCAGGAAACCTCGGGACAGGGTTTACCAAGAGACCCAGTACTTC. The rearrangement uses TRBV2 and TRBJ2-5, with 9 bases lining up with TRBD1. CDR3 length: 17 amino acids. V was clipped by 6 bases and J by 0 bases; unmatched bases: 11. Germline V gives CDR1 SNHLY, CDR2 FYNNEI. The entire variable domain, with the rest obtained from reference TRBV2 and TRBJ2-5, is as follows: EPEVTQTPSHQVTQMGQEVILRCVPISNHLYFYWYRQILGQKVEFLVSFYNNEISEKSEIFDDQFSVERPDGSNFTLKIRSTKLEDSAMYFCASRKPRDRVYQETQYFGPGTRLLVL.

The chain employs TRBV28 and TRBJ1-2; D remains unclear. CDR1 and CDR2 (germline): MDHEN, SYDVKM. V was clipped by 7 bases and J by 7 bases, with 16 bases between them. This CDR3 region has 13 residues. As DNA, the CDR3 is TGTGCCAGCACCCATCGTGGAGATAGTGGCTACACCTTC. The encoded protein is CASTHRGDSGYTF.

This clone was seen at least ten times. The chain couples TRBV2 to TRBJ1-4; a weak D match, TRBD1 (5 bases). There are 15 residues in the CDR3. CDR1 and CDR2 (germline): SNHLY, FYNNEI. Trimming took off 5 bases at V and 0 bases at J, with 10 bases between the two ends. The DNA of the CDR3 is TGTGCCAGCAGTCCGGACACTTCAACTAATGAAAAACTGTTTTTT. Its translation: CASSPDTSTNEKLFF.

V is TRBV12-5 and J is TRBJ1-2; TRBD1 matches at 8 bases. J was trimmed by 5 bases and V by 5 bases; bases with no gene match: 10. Germline assignment: CDR1 LGHNT and CDR2 FRNRAP. This CDR3 has 15 residues. The chain's CDR3 is CASGNPMRTGYGYTF. CDR3 in DNA: TGTGCTAGTGGTAATCCGATGAGGACAGGGTATGGCTACACCTTC.

As to this clone: Sequence at one end of the junction differs from germline and may be a read error. The chain employs TRBV5-4 and TRBJ2-7; TRBD2 matches 8 bases. Germline loops: CDR1 SGHNT, CDR2 YYREEE (reference sequence). The CDR3 spans 11 residues. CDR3 loop: CASAGGDEQCF. The CDR3, as DNA: TGTGCCAGCGCCGGGGGGGACGAGCAGTGCTTC.

The table lists this clone with a count of one. The V gene is TRBV15, the J gene TRBJ1-3; 7 bases align to TRBD1. Germline V gene sequence: CDR1 LNHNV, CDR2 YYDKDF (reference sequence). Trimming at V came to 0 bases and at J to 0 bases, leaving 2 bases not matched to a gene. The CDR3 loop spans 16 amino acids. The CDR3 nucleotides read TGTGCCACCAGCAGAGACTGGGACAGCTCTGGAAACACCATATATTTT. Encoded protein: CATSRDWDSSGNTIYF.

V and J are TRBV5-1 and TRBJ2-5; the match to TRBD2 covers 15 bases. The CDR3 sequence is 16 residues long. Germline CDR1 is SGHRS and CDR2 is YFSETQ. J was trimmed by 5 bases and V by 4 bases; bases with no gene match: 6. DNA of the CDR3: TGCGCCAGCAGCCGGACTAGCGGGGGGGCCGTGGAGACCCAGTACTTC. Translated: CASSRTSGGAVETQYF.

V gene TRBV27 combines with J gene TRBJ2-7; a possible D gene is TRBD2 (5 bases). The germline V gene has CDR1 MNHEY and CDR2 SMNVEV (reference sequence). The V and J ends lost 4 bases and 2 bases respectively, with 12 bases between them. This CDR3 is built from 14 residues. The CDR3, as DNA: TGTGCCAGCAGTTACGTAGAGGGAACCTACGAGCAGTACTTC. It is translated as CASSYVEGTYEQYF.

As to this clone: Mismatch with germline at one junction end may stem from a read error. J is TRBJ1-1 and V is TRBV5-6, with a tentative D call TRBD1 (5 bases). The CDR3 sequence is 15 residues long. Germline lookup yields CDR1 SGHDT and CDR2 YYEEEE. CDR3 nucleotides: TGTGCCAGCAGTCCACCAAGGGGCGCGAAGACTGAAGCTTTATTT. Protein sequence: CASSPPRGAKTEALF. The whole variable domain, filled in from reference TRBV5-6 and TRBJ1-1, reads DAGVTQSPTHLIKTRGQQVTLRCSPKSGHDTVSWYQQALGQGPQFIFQYYEEEERQRGNFPDRFSGHQFPNYSSELNVNALLLGDSALYLCASSPPRGAKTEALFGQGTRLTVV.

J is TRBJ1-2 and V is TRBV4-3; 7 nucleotides match TRBD1. The V gene end was trimmed by 5 bases and the J gene end by 2 bases; junction bases not matched to a gene: 5. The germline gives CDR1 LGHNA, CDR2 YSLEER. There are 14 residues in the CDR3. CDR3 coding DNA: TGCGCCAGCAGCGCGGGACAGACAAACTATGGCTACACCTTC. It encodes CASSAGQTNYGYTF.

The V and J genes are TRBV19 and TRBJ2-7; D remains ambiguous. V was cut by 7 bases and J by 3 bases, with 13 bases left in between. This CDR3 spans 13 amino acids. Germline V gene lookup returns CDR1 LNHDA and CDR2 SQIVND (reference sequence). The CDR3 coding sequence is TGTGCCAGTACCGACCATAACTACTACGAGCAGTACTTC. This sequence encodes CASTDHNYYEQYF.

This clone was seen more than once but under ten times. The V gene is TRBV6-5, the J gene TRBJ1-2; 10 bases align to TRBD1. This CDR3 comprises 16 residues. Losses at the gene ends were 2 bases for V and 5 bases for J; bases not matched to a gene: 8. CDR1 MNHEY and CDR2 SVGAGI come from the germline V gene. CDR3 sequence (DNA): TGTGCCAGCAGTTACGTCCGGACAGGGGGAGGGTATGGCTACACCTTC. This sequence encodes CASSYVRTGGGYGYTF.

The CDR3 loop reads CASSPDVIAGNTGELFF. CDR3 nucleotide sequence: TGTGCCAGCAGCCCGGACGTTATAGCGGGGAATACCGGGGAGCTGTTTTTT. This chain connects TRBV25-1 to TRBJ2-2, with 8 bases matching TRBD2. Unmatched junction bases numbered 14, after V lost 6 bases and J lost 5 bases. The CDR3 loop spans 17 amino acids. Germline CDR1 MGHDK, CDR2 SYGVNS. The full variable domain, rest sourced from reference TRBV25-1 and TRBJ2-2, is EADIYQTPRYLVIGTGKKITLECSQTMGHDKMYWYQQDPGMELHLIHYSYGVNSTEKGDLSSESTVSRIRTEHFPLTLESARPSHTSQYLCASSPDVIAGNTGELFFGEGSRLTVL.

The gene calls are TRBV6-5 and TRBJ1-1; 8 nucleotides match TRBD1. From germline, CDR1 is MNHEY and CDR2 SVGAGI. The V and J ends lost 2 bases and 4 bases, in that order; junction bases with no gene match: 3. The CDR3 is 14 amino acids. The CDR3 region has the DNA TGTGCCAGCAGTTACGACAGGGGCGGCACTGAAGCTTTCTTT. Its protein product is CASSYDRGGTEAFF.

This sequence joins TRBV6-5 and TRBJ1-2; D is perhaps TRBD1 (5 bases). The length of the CDR3 is 12 residues. Looked up from germline, CDR1 is MNHEY and CDR2 is SVGAGI. V lost 6 bases to trimming and J lost 8 bases, with 13 bases between them. CDR3 sequence: CASRQPGGGYTF. Here the CDR3 DNA reads TGTGCCAGCAGGCAACCGGGGGGGGGCTACACCTTC.

This chain uses TRBV18 with TRBJ1-6; TRBD1 agrees at 9 bases. V shed 4 bases, J shed 7 bases, and the junction held 8 bases outside the gene matches. The CDR3 has 16 amino acids. Germline assignment: CDR1 KGHSH and CDR2 LQKENI. The CDR3 region is CASSQDRGGSNSPLHF. CDR3 in DNA: TGTGCCAGCTCACAGGACAGGGGAGGTTCAAATTCACCCCTCCACTTT.

The genes are TRBV27 and TRBJ2-1; 8 bases are a match to TRBD2. The germline gives CDR1 MNHEY, CDR2 SMNVEV (reference sequence). The junction had 11 bases not matched to a gene; V was cut back by 5 bases and J by 8 bases. CDR3 length: 15 residues. The CDR3 nucleotides are TGTGCCAGCAGTCGCCCCGGGACTAGGAACGATGAGCAGTTCTTC. Its translation: CASSRPGTRNDEQFF.

Only a few counts were recorded for this clone. A far larger clone is just one base off, so this is likely a read error. In nucleotides, the CDR3 is TGCGCCAGCAGCCAAGATATGATCGTACTCATCTACAATGAGCAGTTCTTC. It encodes CASSQDMIVLIYNEQFF. The rearrangement links TRBV10-1 to TRBJ2-1; unclear D gene. The V end lost 6 bases, the J end lost 3 bases, and 21 bases lay between the germline ends. The CDR3 runs to 17 residues. Germline values: CDR1 WNHNN, CDR2 SYGVQD (reference sequence).

This chain connects TRBV6-5 to TRBJ2-3, with D tentatively TRBD1 (5 bases). The CDR3 sequence is 16 residues long. Trimming removed 2 bases from V and 0 bases from J, with 12 bases in between. In germline, CDR1 is MNHEY, CDR2 SVGAGI. In nucleotides, the CDR3 is TGTGCCAGCAGTTACGGACAAAATCCTAGCACAGATACGCAGTATTTT. Protein sequence: CASSYGQNPSTDTQYF.